Reported below is one T cell receptor (beta chain). The sample originates from a study of blood T cells in healthy people across ages. Together with a sample-barcoded 5' primer, a J-beta primer mix was included in a second PCR lasting roughly 6 to 12 cycles. TCRdb ran MiXCR on the 5' RACE reads and lists one entry per CDR3 protein. The profile shows 1.5 million to 1.8 million distinct CDR3 sequences, around 40% of them singletons. Source material: blood. The sequence came from a woman between 18 and 30 years old in good health.

The CDR3 DNA sequence: TGTGCCACCAGCAGGCGACGGGACAGCCCAATCGGGCCCCAGCATTTT. This codes for CATSRRRDSPIGPQHF. This chain connects TRBV15 to TRBJ1-5; 7 positions agree with TRBD1. Germline V gene sequence: CDR1 LNHNV, CDR2 YYDKDF (reference sequence). V gave up 3 bases and J gave up 9 bases; unmatched junction bases: 14. The CDR3 consists of 16 residues.